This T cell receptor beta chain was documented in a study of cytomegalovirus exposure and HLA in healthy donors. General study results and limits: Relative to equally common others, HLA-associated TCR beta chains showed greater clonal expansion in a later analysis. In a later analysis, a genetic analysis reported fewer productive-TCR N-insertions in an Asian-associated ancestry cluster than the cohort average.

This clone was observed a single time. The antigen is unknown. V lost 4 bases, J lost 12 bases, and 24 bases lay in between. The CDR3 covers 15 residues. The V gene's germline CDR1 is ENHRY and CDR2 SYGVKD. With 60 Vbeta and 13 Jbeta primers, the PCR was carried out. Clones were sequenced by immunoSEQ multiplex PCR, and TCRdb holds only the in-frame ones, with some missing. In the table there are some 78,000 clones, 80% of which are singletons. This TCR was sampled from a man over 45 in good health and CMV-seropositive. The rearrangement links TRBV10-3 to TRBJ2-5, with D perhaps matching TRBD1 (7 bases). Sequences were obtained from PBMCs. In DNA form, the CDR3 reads TGTGCCATCAGTGGCCTATCGGCGGGGCAGGGGGAGGAGTACTTC. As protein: CAISGLSAGQGEEYF.